The 8 T cell receptor beta chains reported below all come from one sample, sequenced in a study of blood T cell repertoires in COVID-19. Measured with immunoSEQ multiplex PCR; TCRdb has only the in-frame clones, and not every one. The table records about 100,000 clones, 75% to 85% of them present only once. The sample taken for sequencing was peripheral blood. These receptors were collected from a woman of 80 years or more with active or convalescent COVID-19.

This chain connects TRBV6-1 to TRBJ2-1; 7 bases map to TRBD1. The V segment lost 1 base and the J segment 3 bases; nucleotides outside the gene matches: 6. Per the germline V gene, CDR1 is MNHNS and CDR2 is SASEGT. The CDR3 consists of 16 residues. CDR3 DNA sequence: TGTGCCAGCAGTGAAGGGACAGGCCGAAACTACAATGAGCAGTTCTTC. This codes for CASSEGTGRNYNEQFF.

This rearrangement joins TRBV2 to TRBJ1-4, with 11 bases that match TRBD1. The CDR3 runs 17 residues. The J segment lost 8 bases and the V segment lost 3 bases, leaving 11 bases of the junction unmatched. CDR1 and CDR2 (germline): SNHLY, FYNNEI. CDR3 protein: CASSDLRTGGLEEKLFF. The CDR3 DNA reads as TGTGCCAGCAGTGATCTAAGGACAGGGGGCTTAGAAGAAAAACTGTTTTTT.

The CDR3 sequence: CASSLWGGAGGPGRTQYF. The CDR3, as DNA: TGCGCCAGCAGCTTGTGGGGAGGGGCAGGGGGCCCCGGACGTACGCAGTATTTT. The chain joins TRBV5-1 to TRBJ2-3; a possible D gene is TRBD1 (8 bases). From germline, CDR1 is SGHRS and CDR2 YFSETQ. The CDR3 spans 18 residues. V was cut by 1 base and J by 8 bases, with 26 bases left in between.

Notes on this clone: One end of the junction fails to match germline, which may point to a read error. The chain employs TRBV5-1 and TRBJ1-1; the D gene is possibly TRBD1 (5 bases). The CDR3 loop spans 16 amino acids. Germline-derived CDR1 and CDR2 are SGHRS and YFSETQ. CDR3 sequence: CASTLKGQGTNTEAFF. For the CDR3, the DNA is TGTGCCAGCACCCTGAAGGGGCAGGGAACGAACACTGAAGCTTTCTTT.

The V and J genes are TRBV19 and TRBJ2-4; unclear D gene. The germline gives CDR1 LNHDA, CDR2 SQIVND (reference sequence). Trimming left V 10 bases short and J 8 bases short, with 18 bases between. This CDR3 comprises 13 residues. The CDR3, as DNA: TGTGCCACCAACCGCTGGCGTCAGGACATTCAGTACTTC. Its translation is CATNRWRQDIQYF.

Details on this clone: One junction end does not reproduce the germline sequence, and a read error may be involved. This chain connects TRBV5-1 to TRBJ2-3; 9 bases are a match to TRBD2. The germline gives CDR1 SGHRS, CDR2 YFSETQ. The CDR3 covers 15 residues. The DNA of the CDR3 is TGTGCCAGCAGCTTGTTGGGGACTAGCTCAGATACGCAGTATTTT. This sequence encodes CASSLLGTSSDTQYF.

V gene TRBV27 combines with J gene TRBJ2-1; 13 nucleotides align to TRBD2. This CDR3 is 16 amino acids long. Germline assignment: CDR1 MNHEY and CDR2 SMNVEV (reference sequence). Germline trimming cut 5 bases from V and 7 bases from J; bases unmatched to any gene: 8. The CDR3 region is CASSPMGLAGKNEQFF. The DNA of the CDR3 is TGTGCCAGCAGTCCTATGGGACTAGCGGGAAAAAATGAGCAGTTCTTC.

V usage is TRBV5-1 and J usage is TRBJ2-3; the D gene is possibly TRBD2 (5 bases). CDR1 is SGHRS, CDR2 YFSETQ, per germline. V lost 2 bases to trimming and J lost 4 bases, with 14 bases between them. This CDR3 is 15 amino acids long. CDR3 DNA sequence: TGCGCCAGCAGCTTTTCAATAGGAGGATCAGATACGCAGTATTTT. This sequence encodes CASSFSIGGSDTQYF.